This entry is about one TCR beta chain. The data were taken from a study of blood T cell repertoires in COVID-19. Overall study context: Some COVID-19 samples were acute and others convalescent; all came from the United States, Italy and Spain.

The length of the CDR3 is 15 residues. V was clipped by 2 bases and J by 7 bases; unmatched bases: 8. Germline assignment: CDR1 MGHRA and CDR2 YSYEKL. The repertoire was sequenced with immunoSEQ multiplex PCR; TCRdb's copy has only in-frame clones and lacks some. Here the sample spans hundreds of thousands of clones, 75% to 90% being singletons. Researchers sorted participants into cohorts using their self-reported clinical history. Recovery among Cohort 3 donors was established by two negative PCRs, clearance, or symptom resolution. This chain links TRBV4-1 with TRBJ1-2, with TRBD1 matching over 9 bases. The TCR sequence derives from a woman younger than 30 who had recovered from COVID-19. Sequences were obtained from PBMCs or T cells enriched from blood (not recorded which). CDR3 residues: CASSQPRTGVSGYTF. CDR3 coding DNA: TGCGCCAGCAGCCAACCGAGGACAGGGGTCTCTGGCTACACCTTC.